The 2 T cell receptor beta chains listed next were all sequenced from one sample in a study of spatial heterogeneity in lung cancer. TCRdb re-called the 5' RACE reads through MiXCR, storing one row per CDR3 protein. The top ten clones hold about 6.8% of a sample with some 83,000 distinct CDR3 sequences, approximately 21% of them seen once. Time point denoted: sample taken at primary tumor resection. No cell sorting; template was whole RNA from tumor, lung tissue or PBMC. Sequencing used PBMCs, obtained at surgery. The receptors shown here come from a male donor with early-stage non-small cell lung cancer.

This clonotype was detected many times. This sequence joins TRBV20-1 and TRBJ1-1; D not certain. The CDR3 consists of 12 residues. With 6 bases removed from V and 4 bases from J, the gap between germline ends came to 12 bases. Germline CDR1 DFQATT, CDR2 SNEGSKA (reference sequence). In nucleotides, the CDR3 is TGCAGTGCCTGGGCGGAGGGCACTGAAGCTTTCTTT. Its translation: CSAWAEGTEAFF.

This clonotype came up many times. This sequence joins TRBV4-1 and TRBJ1-4; 8 bases are a match to TRBD1. The CDR3 totals 15 residues. Germline V gene data show CDR1 as MGHRA and CDR2 as YSYEKL. J was trimmed by 2 bases and V by 4 bases; bases with no gene match: 3. The CDR3 is CASSPQGATNEKLFF. CDR3 sequence (DNA): TGCGCCAGCAGCCCGCAGGGGGCGACTAATGAAAAACTGTTTTTT.